The present T cell receptor beta chain was sequenced within a study of shared clonotypes between healthy human individuals. CD45RO-negative, CCR7-selected cells formed the naive CD8 fraction, which excluded terminally differentiated effector memory CD45RA+ cells. This table comes from immunoSEQ multiplex PCR, and its TCRdb copy is limited to in-frame clones, with some not included. The sample records around 1,900,000 clones, just under 95% being singletons. CDR1 SQVTM and CDR2 ANQGSEA come from the germline V gene. The CDR3 loop spans 13 amino acids. V was clipped by 0 bases and J by 4 bases, with 10 bases between them.

Sequencing was performed on naive CD8+ T cells from PBMCs. This receptor was taken from a man aged 18 to 35 in good health. Some clones in this sample may be carry-over from other donors' samples. The chain couples TRBV29-1 to TRBJ2-7, with a possible D match to TRBD1 (6 bases). In DNA form, the CDR3 reads TGCAGCGTTGAAGATCGCGACAGGTACGAGCAGTACTTC. Amino acid sequence: CSVEDRDRYEQYF.